The sequence of this T cell receptor (beta chain) was determined in a study of T-cell reconstitution after alpha-beta-depleted transplantation in children. Unique molecular identifiers were used to barcode this TCRbeta library. One entry per CDR3 protein results from TCRdb running MiXCR on the PCR reads. This sample yields 250,000 to 400,000 distinct CDR3 sequences, of which around 25% are seen a single time; 9.5% to 12% belongs to the top ten. This clonotype originated in a male patient under 18 who had a stem cell transplant for acute lymphoblastic leukemia, so the T cells may come from the graft donor. Sample: PBMCs, mostly from graft donor cells, taken 180 days after TCRalphabeta/CD19-depleted stem cell transplant.

The CDR3 reads CASSTGTAYEQYF. CDR3 sequence (DNA): TGCGCCAGCAGCACCGGGACAGCCTACGAGCAGTACTTC. The chain recombines TRBV5-1 with TRBJ2-7, with TRBD1 matching over 7 bases. After removal of 4 bases from V and 2 bases from J, the junction contained 3 bases not matched to a gene. The CDR3 contains 13 residues. The germline CDR1 and CDR2 sequences are SGHRS and YFSETQ.